This entry lists 24 T cell receptor beta chains sequenced from one sample in a study of cytomegalovirus exposure and HLA in healthy donors. A multiplex PCR was run with 60 Vbeta primers and 13 Jbeta primers. Assay: immunoSEQ multiplex PCR; the TCRdb copy retains only in-frame clones and omits some. The sample records 89,000 or so clones, more than 70% being singletons. The sequenced material came from PBMCs. Receptors were obtained from a man aged 55 to 69 in good health and CMV-seronegative.

The chain links TRBV25-1 to TRBJ1-2; D ambiguous. CDR1 and CDR2 from the germline V gene are MGHDK and SYGVNS. The CDR3 is 13 residues long. The V end lost 11 bases, the J end lost 1 base, and 14 bases lay between the germline ends. For the CDR3, the DNA is TGTGCCGTTAGTACAGCGGATAACTATGGCTACACCTTC. Translating it yields CAVSTADNYGYTF.

The chain recombines TRBV9 with TRBJ2-1; 11 bases fit TRBD2. The V gene end was trimmed by 0 bases and the J gene end by 4 bases; junction bases not matched to a gene: 6. Germline values: CDR1 SGDLS, CDR2 YYNGEE. The CDR3 covers 17 residues. The CDR3 region is CASSVGSGGALYNEQFF. The CDR3, as DNA: TGTGCCAGCAGCGTAGGTAGCGGGGGGGCACTATACAATGAGCAGTTCTTC.

The chain uses TRBV5-1 and TRBJ2-3; no reliable D call. The CDR3 has 15 residues. From germline, CDR1 is SGHRS and CDR2 YFSETQ. Trimming pared 4 bases from V and 1 base from J, leaving 13 bases between. The CDR3 loop reads CASSPDYAGTDTQYF. CDR3 coding DNA: TGCGCCAGCAGCCCAGATTACGCGGGCACAGATACGCAGTATTTT.

The chain has TRBV4-1 and TRBJ2-3; 15 bases align to TRBD2. Per germline, CDR1 MGHRA and CDR2 YSYEKL. This CDR3 is built from 16 residues. V lost 4 bases, J lost 6 bases, and 5 bases stayed unmatched. Here the CDR3 reads CASSPGLAGGPDTQYF. The CDR3 DNA reads as TGCGCCAGCAGCCCCGGACTAGCGGGGGGGCCGGATACGCAGTATTTT.

This chain joins TRBV15 and TRBJ2-2, with TRBD1 as a possible D gene (6 bases). In germline, CDR1 is LNHNV, CDR2 YYDKDF (reference sequence). The CDR3 is 16 amino acids. Deletions cut 0 bases from V and 0 bases from J, with 8 bases between. The CDR3 protein is CATSRDRGTNTGELFF. The DNA of the CDR3 is TGTGCCACCAGCAGAGATAGGGGGACGAACACCGGGGAGCTGTTTTTT.

The gene calls are TRBV4-1 and TRBJ1-1; D gene unclear. The germline gives CDR1 MGHRA, CDR2 YSYEKL. V lost 4 bases and J 1 base, leaving 4 bases between the germline ends. This CDR3 has 12 amino acids. The CDR3: CASSLRNTEAFF. CDR3 DNA: TGCGCCAGCAGCCTGAGGAACACTGAAGCTTTCTTT.

This chain links TRBV5-1 with TRBJ1-1; 8 positions agree with TRBD1. V was clipped by 4 bases and J by 3 bases; unmatched bases: 8. This CDR3 spans 15 amino acids. Germline loops: CDR1 SGHRS, CDR2 YFSETQ. The CDR3: CASSRTGMRDTEAFF. The DNA of the CDR3 is TGCGCCAGCAGCCGGACAGGGATGAGGGACACTGAAGCTTTCTTT.

The chain joins TRBV25-1 to TRBJ1-6; D might be TRBD1 (5 bases). V lost 6 bases to trimming and J lost 6 bases, with 9 bases between them. The CDR3 extends over 13 amino acids. Germline-derived CDR1 and CDR2 are MGHDK and SYGVNS. The CDR3 region is CASSVDSNSPLHF. The CDR3 DNA follows: TGTGCCAGCAGCGTTGACAGTAATTCACCCCTCCACTTT.

J is TRBJ1-3 and V is TRBV5-1; TRBD1 matches at 7 bases. This CDR3 is built from 14 residues. Germline values: CDR1 SGHRS, CDR2 YFSETQ. V shed 4 bases, J shed 4 bases, and the junction held 5 bases outside the gene matches. Here the CDR3 reads CASSQGGSGNTIYF. The DNA of the CDR3 is TGCGCCAGCAGCCAAGGGGGCTCCGGAAACACCATATATTTT.

The CDR3 bases are TGTGCCAGTAGTATAGTAGGGGGACGATGGAATCAGCCCCAGCATTTT. It is translated as CASSIVGGRWNQPQHF. The J gene is TRBJ1-5, the V gene TRBV19, with D tentatively TRBD1 (6 bases). Trimming cost V 1 base and J 4 bases, with 14 bases left between them. Germline-derived CDR1 and CDR2 are LNHDA and SQIVND (reference sequence). The CDR3 is made up of 16 amino acids.

The chain recombines TRBV5-4 with TRBJ2-7; 8 bases map to TRBD2. Losses at the gene ends were 4 bases for V and 5 bases for J; bases not matched to a gene: 17. The CDR3 extends over 17 amino acids. Per germline, CDR1 SGHNT and CDR2 YYREEE (reference sequence). The CDR3 loop reads CASSPPPAGGTGHEQYF. In DNA, the CDR3 is TGTGCCAGCAGCCCCCCCCCGGCGGGGGGTACGGGCCACGAGCAGTACTTC.

The chain employs TRBV18 and TRBJ1-6; TRBD1 matches at 8 bases. The CDR3 sequence is 14 residues long. Trimming cost V 6 bases and J 7 bases; bases outside gene matches: 5. CDR1 KGHSH and CDR2 LQKENI come from the germline V gene. In DNA form, the CDR3 reads TGTGCCAGCTCGACCGACAGGGGAAATTCACCCCTCCACTTT. Translating it yields CASSTDRGNSPLHF.

On this clone: One end of the junction is discordant with germline, which a read error may explain. The chain combines TRBV30 with TRBJ2-1; D may be TRBD1 (5 bases). CDR3 size: 13 residues. CDR1 GTSNPN and CDR2 SVGIG come from the germline V gene (reference sequence). CDR3 amino acids: CAWSRTNYDEQFF. CDR3 DNA: TGTGCCTGGAGTAGGACAAACTACGATGAGCAGTTCTTC.

The chain has TRBV25-1 and TRBJ1-1; no clear D gene. This CDR3 comprises 11 residues. The V end was cut by 7 bases, the J end by 6 bases, with 9 bases between. Germline V lookup: CDR1 MGHDK, CDR2 SYGVNS. CDR3 sequence (DNA): TGTGCCAGCATCACGAGCGCTGAAGCTTTCTTT. It is translated as CASITSAEAFF.

This clone was seen a single time. This chain uses TRBV30 with TRBJ1-1; TRBD1 is a possible D gene (5 bases). Per the germline V gene, CDR1 is GTSNPN and CDR2 is SVGIG (reference sequence). The CDR3 spans 14 residues. The V end was cut by 1 base, the J end by 0 bases, with 9 bases between. CDR3 amino acids: CAWSGTGLNTEAFF. CDR3 bases: TGTGCCTGGAGTGGCACAGGTTTGAACACTGAAGCTTTCTTT.

The chain recombines TRBV2 with TRBJ2-5; 9 positions agree with TRBD2. The DNA matches TRBJ2-7 better at its end, which makes the J call doubtful. Germline assignment: CDR1 SNHLY and CDR2 FYNNEI. This CDR3 has 15 amino acids. CDR3 sequence (DNA): TGTGCCAGCAGTGGGCTAGCGGGGTCTTCCTACGAGCAGTACTTC. It is translated as CASSGLAGSSYEQYF.

The J gene is TRBJ2-3, the V gene TRBV11-2; 9 bases fit TRBD2. The V gene end was trimmed by 1 base and the J gene end by 4 bases; junction bases not matched to a gene: 3. Germline V lookup: CDR1 SGHAT, CDR2 FQNNGV. The CDR3 totals 15 residues. CDR3 residues: CASSLGGGAADTQYF. CDR3 nucleotides: TGTGCCAGCAGCTTAGGCGGGGGGGCCGCAGATACGCAGTATTTT.

The chain joins TRBV7-7 to TRBJ1-1; TRBD1 matches at 9 bases. The ends lost 4 bases at V and 3 bases at J; junction bases unmatched: 6. In germline, CDR1 is SSHAT, CDR2 FNYEAQ (reference sequence). CDR3 length equals 15 residues. CDR3 residues: CASSSDRGWYTEAFF. The CDR3 DNA follows: TGTGCCAGCAGCTCGGACAGGGGTTGGTACACTGAAGCTTTCTTT.

This sequence joins TRBV6-1 and TRBJ2-3; TRBD1 might be the D (5 bases). This CDR3 has 13 residues. Trimming cost V 7 bases and J 2 bases, with 10 bases left between them. Germline V gene lookup returns CDR1 MNHNS and CDR2 SASEGT. CDR3 in DNA: TGTGCCAGCAACACAGGTACCACAGATACGCAGTATTTT. This sequence encodes CASNTGTTDTQYF.

The chain couples TRBV5-1 to TRBJ1-6; 9 bases are a match to TRBD1. CDR1 is SGHRS, CDR2 YFSETQ, per germline. The ends lost 3 bases at V and 4 bases at J; junction bases unmatched: 2. CDR3 length: 15 residues. CDR3 coding DNA: TGCGCCAGCAGCTGGGGGACAGGGTATAATTCACCCCTCCACTTT. This encodes CASSWGTGYNSPLHF.

V is TRBV5-1 and J is TRBJ1-2; the match to TRBD1 covers 7 bases. With 0 bases clipped from V and 4 bases from J, the junction kept 9 bases outside the gene matches. CDR1 SGHRS and CDR2 YFSETQ come from the germline V gene. CDR3 length: 16 residues. CDR3 nucleotides: TGCGCCAGCAGCTTGGGTTCAATGGGACAGAGCTATGGCTACACCTTC. Translation: CASSLGSMGQSYGYTF.

The chain is built from TRBV7-2 and TRBJ2-5; TRBD1 matches at 8 bases. Trimming removed 2 bases from V and 10 bases from J; junction bases left unmatched: 12. This CDR3 spans 15 amino acids. Per the germline V gene, CDR1 is SGHTA and CDR2 is FQGNSA. CDR3 residues: CASSLMDRAAGGQYF. The CDR3 region has the DNA TGTGCCAGCAGCTTAATGGACAGGGCCGCAGGGGGCCAGTACTTC.

The chain uses TRBV10-3 and TRBJ2-7, with TRBD2 as a possible D gene (6 bases). CDR1 and CDR2 from the germline V gene are ENHRY and SYGVKD. V was shortened by 10 bases and J by 4 bases, with 20 bases between the two germline ends. The CDR3 length is 14 residues. The CDR3 sequence is CATRTALASYEQYF. The CDR3, as DNA: TGTGCCACCAGAACCGCACTAGCAAGTTACGAGCAGTACTTC.

V usage is TRBV4-1 and J usage is TRBJ2-1; 13 nucleotides agree with TRBD2. CDR1 and CDR2 from the germline V gene are MGHRA and YSYEKL. The CDR3 is 16 amino acids. With V trimmed by 6 bases and J by 4 bases, 6 bases remained unmatched. The CDR3 DNA follows: TGCGCCAGCAGTCGACAGACTAGCGGGGGGTACAATGAGCAGTTCTTC. It codes for CASSRQTSGGYNEQFF.